Each of the 6 T cell receptor beta chains below was sequenced from the same sample in a study of blood T cells in healthy people across ages. Then a second PCR, running roughly 7 to 11 cycles, was carried out with a sample-barcoded 5' primer and a J-beta primer mix. TCRdb fed the 5' RACE reads into MiXCR, producing one record per CDR3 protein. The sample lists some 730,000 distinct CDR3 sequences, roughly 20% occurring once. Sample: blood. Source of these receptors: a man between 65 and 85 years old in good health.

The genes are TRBV4-3 and TRBJ2-3, with 10 bases aligning to TRBD2. Per the germline V gene, CDR1 is LGHNA and CDR2 is YSLEER. This CDR3 spans 16 amino acids. Trimming cost V 2 bases and J 3 bases; bases outside gene matches: 5. This CDR3 is CASSQSGLAETDTQYF. The CDR3 region has the DNA TGCGCCAGCAGCCAATCCGGACTAGCGGAGACAGATACGCAGTATTTT.

The J gene is TRBJ1-4, the V gene TRBV7-2; D possibly corresponds to TRBD1 (6 bases). V shed 5 bases and J shed 6 bases, with 16 bases lying between them. This CDR3 has 15 residues. The V gene's germline CDR1 is SGHTA and CDR2 FQGNSA. Written as DNA, the CDR3 is TGTGCCAGCAGCCGACAAACAGGGATAGATGAAAAACTGTTTTTT. Amino acid sequence: CASSRQTGIDEKLFF.

The chain is built from TRBV7-8 and TRBJ2-5; 8 nucleotides match TRBD1. Per germline, CDR1 SGHVS and CDR2 FQNEAQ. This CDR3 has 15 residues. J was trimmed by 2 bases and V by 6 bases; bases with no gene match: 8. The CDR3 coding sequence is TGTGCCAGCAGTCGATGGACAGGGACGCAAGAGACCCAGTACTTC. Its protein is CASSRWTGTQETQYF.

In its sample, this clonotype was seen many times. The chain joins TRBV4-3 to TRBJ1-5; D is ambiguous. CDR1 and CDR2 (germline): LGHNA, YSLEER. The CDR3 extends over 16 amino acids. V was clipped by 1 base and J by 5 bases, with 15 bases between them. Here the CDR3 reads CASSQGVDRGDQPQHF. In DNA form, the CDR3 reads TGCGCCAGCAGCCAAGGGGTAGATCGGGGAGATCAGCCCCAGCATTTT.

V gene TRBV9 combines with J gene TRBJ2-3; TRBD1 matches at 8 bases. The CDR3 is 15 residues long. Germline V lookup: CDR1 SGDLS, CDR2 YYNGEE. The ends lost 2 bases at V and 6 bases at J; junction bases unmatched: 8. CDR3 sequence: CASSVMTGERDTQYF. The CDR3 DNA reads TGTGCCAGCAGCGTTATGACAGGGGAGCGGGATACGCAGTATTTT. Full variable domain (outside the CDR3, taken from reference TRBV9 and TRBJ2-3): DSGVTQTPKHLITATGQRVTLRCSPRSGDLSVYWYQQSLDQGLQFLIQYYNGEERAKGNILERFSAQQFPDLHSELNLSSLELGDSALYFCASSVMTGERDTQYFGPGTRLTVL.

This clonotype was picked up a small number of times. One end of the junction fails to match germline, which may point to a read error. V usage is TRBV7-2 and J usage is TRBJ2-5; 7 nucleotides line up with TRBD1. TRBJ2-1 explains the end of the DNA better; the J call may be wrong. This CDR3 contains 14 residues. The germline CDR1 and CDR2 sequences are SGHTA and FQGNSA. The CDR3 protein is CDSSGGQAWDEQFF. The CDR3 bases are TGTGACAGCAGCGGCGGACAGGCCTGGGATGAGCAGTTCTTC.